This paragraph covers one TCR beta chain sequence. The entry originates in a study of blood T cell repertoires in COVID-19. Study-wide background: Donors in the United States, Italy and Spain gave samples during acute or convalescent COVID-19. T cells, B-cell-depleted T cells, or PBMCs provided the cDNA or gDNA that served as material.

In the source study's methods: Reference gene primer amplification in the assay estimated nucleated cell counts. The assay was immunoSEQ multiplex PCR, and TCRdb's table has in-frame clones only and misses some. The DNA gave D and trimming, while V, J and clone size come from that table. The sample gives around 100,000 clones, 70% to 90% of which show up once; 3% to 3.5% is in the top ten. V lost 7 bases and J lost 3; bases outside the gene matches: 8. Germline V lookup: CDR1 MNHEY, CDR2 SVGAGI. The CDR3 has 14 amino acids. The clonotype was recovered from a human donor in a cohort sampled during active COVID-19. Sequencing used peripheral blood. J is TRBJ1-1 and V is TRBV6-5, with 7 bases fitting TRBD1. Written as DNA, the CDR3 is TGTGCCAGCACCAGACAGGGATTTTACACTGAAGCTTTCTTT. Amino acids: CASTRQGFYTEAFF.